Listed below are T cell receptor beta chains from one sample, sequenced in a study of radiation and T cells in renal cell carcinoma. The repertoire was sequenced with immunoSEQ multiplex PCR; TCRdb's copy has only in-frame clones and lacks some. Of about 150,000 clones in the sample, 80% to 90% were seen once. The sample in question was blood, obtained from a patient whose treatment included radiotherapy and nephrectomy. These receptors were collected from a woman aged 50 to 60 with renal cell carcinoma. Both conserved end residues are part of each CDR3. D genes are given only for firm matches. Part of the rows lack a size; the others show once, few, many or a class for expanded clones.

J	size	D	V	DNA	CDR3
TRBJ2-1	once	TRBD1	TRBV4-3	TGCGCCAGCAGCCAAGATCTCGCCAGGGGGCCTGTAAATGAGCAGTTCTTC	CASSQDLARGPVNEQFF
TRBJ2-1	NA	NA	TRBV30	TGTGCCTGGAGTGTACAGAATGAGCAGTTCTTC	CAWSVQNEQFF
TRBJ2-2	NA	TRBD1	TRBV6-1	TGTGCCAGCAGTAGGACAGGGAACACCGGGGAGCTGTTTTTT	CASSRTGNTGELFF
TRBJ2-2	NA	NA	TRBV5-1	TGCGCCAGCAGCTTGGACGCGGTGAACACCGGGGAGCTGTTTTTT	CASSLDAVNTGELFF
TRBJ2-2	NA	TRBD2	TRBV9	TGTGCCAGCAGCGCAAGCGGGGGGGACACCGGGGAGCTGTTTTTT	CASSASGGDTGELFF
TRBJ2-2	NA	NA	TRBV11-2	TGTGCCAGCAGCCGAGGGGGAACCGGGGAGCTGTTTTTT	CASSRGGTGELFF
TRBJ2-3	NA	NA	TRBV18	TGTGCCAGCTCACCACCTCCAGGGACTTTCGTAGATACGCAGTATTTT	CASSPPPGTFVDTQYF
TRBJ2-6	NA	NA	TRBV6-1	TGTGCCAGCAGTGAGGTTGTTGGCGGTGGGGCCAACGTCCTGACTTTC	CASSEVVGGGANVLTF
TRBJ2-7	NA	NA	TRBV11-3	TGTGCCAGCAGTTTCACAGGGACCGACGAGCAGTACTTC	CASSFTGTDEQYF
TRBJ1-4	NA	NA	TRBV9	TGTGCCAGCAGCGCCGGGACACTTATTAATGAAAAACTGTTTTTT	CASSAGTLINEKLFF
TRBJ1-4	NA	NA	TRBV6-5	TGTGCCAGCAGTTACTCTAATCGGGACAATGAAAAACTGTTTTTT	CASSYSNRDNEKLFF
TRBJ2-7	NA	NA	TRBV5-1	TGCGCCAGCAGCGTGGCCGGGTCTTACGAGCAGTACTTC	CASSVAGSYEQYF
TRBJ2-1	NA	TRBD1	TRBV7-2	TGTGCCAGCAGCCGGACAGGGATTGAGCAGTTCTTC	CASSRTGIEQFF
TRBJ2-5	NA	NA	TRBV5-1	TGCGCCAGCAGCTTCACCACTAGTACGGAGACCCAGTACTTC	CASSFTTSTETQYF
TRBJ2-1	NA	NA	TRBV19	TGTGCCAGTAGTATTTTTGCGGCAAACAATGAGCAGTTCTTC	CASSIFAANNEQFF
TRBJ2-7	NA	NA	TRBV9	TGTGCCAGCAGCACTCGGGACACTTCCTACGAGCAGTACTTC	CASSTRDTSYEQYF
TRBJ2-2	NA	TRBD2	TRBV4-2	TGTGCCAGCAGCCTTTGGACTAGCGGGACAAACACCGGGGAGCTGTTTTTT	CASSLWTSGTNTGELFF
TRBJ2-1	NA	TRBD2	TRBV7-3	TGTGCCAGCAGCCTGTTAGCGGGGGGTGTCTACAATGAGCAGTTCTTC	CASSLLAGGVYNEQFF
TRBJ2-3	NA	TRBD1	TRBV11-1	TGTGCCAGCAGCTTAATCCCCGGACAGGGGACAGATACGCAGTATTTT	CASSLIPGQGTDTQYF
TRBJ1-1	few	NA	TRBV30	TGTGCCTGGAGTCCTCCGGGGAGAAAGGATGAAGCTTTCTTT	CAWSPPGRKDEAFF
TRBJ1-2	NA	TRBD1	TRBV7-2	TGTGCCAGCAGCCCGGAGGGACAGGGAGGATATGGCTACACCTTC	CASSPEGQGGYGYTF
TRBJ2-7	NA	TRBD2	TRBV5-1	TGCGCCAGCAGCCACGGACTAGCGGGGGAACTATACGAGCAGTACTTC	CASSHGLAGELYEQYF
TRBJ1-1	once	NA	TRBV4-3	TGCGCCAGCAGCAGGGTAGTCAAGAACACTGAAGCTTTCTTT	CASSRVVKNTEAFF
TRBJ2-7	NA	TRBD1	TRBV9	TGTGCCAGCAGCCCTCAGGGGGACGAGCAGTACTTC	CASSPQGDEQYF
TRBJ1-2	NA	NA	TRBV5-4	TGTGCCAGCAGCTTAAGGCAGGGAGTGAACTACACCTTC	CASSLRQGVNYTF
TRBJ1-1	NA	NA	TRBV30	TGTGCCTGCAATTTACTGATGAACACTGAAGCTTTCTTT	CACNLLMNTEAFF
TRBJ1-3	few	NA	TRBV4-1	TGCGCCAGCAGCCAAGATAGGGAGCAGGATCCCATATATTTT	CASSQDREQDPIYF
TRBJ2-1	NA	TRBD1	TRBV4-1	TGCGCCAGCAGCAGAGGACAGGGGGCCTACAATGAGCAGTTCTTC	CASSRGQGAYNEQFF
TRBJ1-1	NA	TRBD1	TRBV25-1	TGTGCCAGCAGTGAGGGACAGGGGAGCACTGAAGCTTTCTTT	CASSEGQGSTEAFF
TRBJ2-2	NA	TRBD2	TRBV2	TGTGCCAGCAAGGGACTAGCCGCCACCGGGGAGCTGTTTTTT	CASKGLAATGELFF
TRBJ1-6	NA	TRBD1	TRBV2	TGTGCCAGCAGTGAGGACAGGGCTTATAATTCACCCCTCCACTTT	CASSEDRAYNSPLHF
TRBJ2-7	NA	NA	TRBV5-1	TGCGCCAGCAGCACTATGGGCGGCTACGAGCAGTACTTC	CASSTMGGYEQYF
TRBJ2-7	NA	NA	TRBV5-5	TGTGCCAGCAGCTTGCTAGAAACTTCCTACGAGCAGTACTTC	CASSLLETSYEQYF
TRBJ1-5	NA	TRBD1	TRBV6-6	TGTGCCAGCAGCCCACAGGGGGCTGCCAATCAGCCCCAGCATTTT	CASSPQGAANQPQHF
TRBJ1-4	NA	TRBD1	TRBV7-2	TGTGCCAGCAGCTTCGGGACAGGGTTAAAAAAACTGTTTTTT	CASSFGTGLKKLFF
TRBJ2-3	NA	TRBD2	TRBV7-3	TGTGCCAGCAGCCCGCGGGCTAGCGGGGGACCCACAGATACGCAGTATTTT	CASSPRASGGPTDTQYF
TRBJ2-5	NA	NA	TRBV10-3	TGTGCCATCAGTGAGAGGATTCAAGAGACCCAGTACTTC	CAISERIQETQYF
TRBJ2-7	NA	TRBD2	TRBV11-2	TGTGCCAGCAGCCCGCGGACTAGCGGGGACTACGAGCAGTACTTC	CASSPRTSGDYEQYF
TRBJ1-2	NA	TRBD1	TRBV19	TGTGCCAGTAGTATAGGCCCCGGGGGACAGGGGCAATACTATGGCTACACCTTC	CASSIGPGGQGQYYGYTF
TRBJ1-1	NA	NA	TRBV7-8	TGTGCCAGCAGCCCTTATGGAGGGCAGGCTATCACTGAAGCTTTCTTT	CASSPYGGQAITEAFF
TRBJ1-2	NA	NA	TRBV4-2	TGTGCCAGCAGCCAAGAAGGAAGAAACTATGGCTACACCTTC	CASSQEGRNYGYTF
TRBJ1-2	NA	NA	TRBV21-1	TGTGCCAGCAGCAAATGGGTTCTGCAGGACATAATCCCCTATGGCTACACCTTC	CASSKWVLQDIIPYGYTF
TRBJ1-1	NA	NA	TRBV5-1	TGCGCCAGCAGCCTTCAAATGAACACTGAAGCTTTCTTT	CASSLQMNTEAFF
TRBJ1-5	NA	NA	TRBV6-5	TGTGCCAGCAGTTACTCGAACAAGGGCGATCAGCCCCAGCATTTT	CASSYSNKGDQPQHF
TRBJ1-2	NA	NA	TRBV6-5	TGTGCCAGCAGTTCACAGGGAGTTTACTATGGCTACACCTTC	CASSSQGVYYGYTF
TRBJ1-3	NA	NA	TRBV6-6	TGTGCCAGCAGCTCCGATTTGAGGGGAAACACCATATATTTT	CASSSDLRGNTIYF
TRBJ1-1	NA	NA	TRBV27	TGTGCCACGAGGACAGCCATGAACACTGAAGCTTTCTTT	CATRTAMNTEAFF
TRBJ2-5	NA	NA	TRBV7-9	TGTGCCAGCAGCTCGGGACATCTCCAAGAGACCCAGTACTTC	CASSSGHLQETQYF
TRBJ1-4	NA	NA	TRBV5-1	TGCGCCAGCAGCTTTGGGGGCGGTAATGAAAAACTGTTTTTT	CASSFGGGNEKLFF
TRBJ1-3	once	TRBD1	TRBV7-2	TGTGCCAGCGGCCCATGGGACAGGGTATCTGGAAACACCATATATTTT	CASGPWDRVSGNTIYF
TRBJ2-5	once	NA	TRBV6-6	TGTGCCAGCAGTTACTCGTTGAACCAGAGAGAGACCCAGTACTTC	CASSYSLNQRETQYF
TRBJ1-4	once	TRBD1	TRBV5-1	TGCGCCAGCAGCCTTACAGGGGGCTACGAAAAACTGTTTTTT	CASSLTGGYEKLFF
TRBJ1-1	once	NA	TRBV6-6	TGTGCCAGCAGAACCAGAAGCCCACAGCCATCTAAAGAGGCTTTCTTT	CASRTRSPQPSKEAFF
TRBJ1-6	NA	NA	TRBV6-6	TGTGCCAGCAGTTACTCCTATAATTCACCCCTCCACTTT	CASSYSYNSPLHF